Below are 24 T cell receptor beta chains sequenced from a single sample in a study of blood T cell repertoires in COVID-19. Generated by immunoSEQ multiplex PCR, the TCRdb table keeps only in-frame clones and is missing some. The profile shows 190,000 or so clones, approximately 80% of them singletons. The sequenced sample was peripheral blood. The receptors originated from a man in his fifties or sixties who had recovered from COVID-19.

This chain joins TRBV5-1 and TRBJ1-6; TRBD1 matches at 10 bases. J was trimmed by 9 bases and V by 4 bases; bases with no gene match: 10. In germline, CDR1 is SGHRS, CDR2 YFSETQ. The CDR3 contains 16 residues. For the CDR3, the DNA is TGCGCCAGCAGCAACCTCGGGACAGGGGACGTTTCACCCCTCCACTTT. Protein sequence: CASSNLGTGDVSPLHF.

The chain is built from TRBV28 and TRBJ2-5; 10 bases are shared with TRBD1. The CDR3 is 15 amino acids. The ends lost 6 bases at V and 7 bases at J; junction bases unmatched: 11. Germline V gene data show CDR1 as MDHEN and CDR2 as SYDVKM. The CDR3 DNA reads as TGTGCCAGCAGCGCCGGGACAGGGGATTTTGTGACCCAGTACTTC. It codes for CASSAGTGDFVTQYF.

V is TRBV4-1 and J is TRBJ2-3; the match to TRBD2 covers 7 bases. CDR1 and CDR2 (germline): MGHRA, YSYEKL. The CDR3 is made up of 15 amino acids. Trimming took 3 bases from V and 4 from J; bases not matched to a gene: 7. The CDR3 spells CASSHPLGGADTQYF. The CDR3 bases are TGCGCCAGCAGCCACCCCTTGGGGGGGGCAGATACGCAGTATTTT.

V gene TRBV9 combines with J gene TRBJ1-5, with 8 bases aligning to TRBD1. CDR3 size: 19 residues. Unmatched junction bases numbered 18, after V lost 3 bases and J lost 4 bases. CDR1 SGDLS and CDR2 YYNGEE come from the germline V gene. CDR3 DNA: TGTGCCAGCAGCGCGCACTATCGGACAGGGCAGGGGGGTAATCAGCCCCAGCATTTT. Translated: CASSAHYRTGQGGNQPQHF.

The chain has TRBV30 and TRBJ1-6; 11 bases match TRBD1. CDR3 length: 17 amino acids. In germline, CDR1 is GTSNPN, CDR2 SVGIG (reference sequence). V dropped 7 bases and J dropped 7; count of bases not matched to a gene: 15. CDR3 amino acids: CASENIVGTGGNSPLHF. In DNA, the CDR3 is TGTGCCTCTGAGAACATTGTGGGGACAGGGGGGAATTCACCCCTCCACTTT.

The chain joins TRBV6-6 to TRBJ2-1; no firm D call. This CDR3 comprises 16 residues. The germline V gene has CDR1 MNHNY and CDR2 SVGAGI (reference sequence). V dropped 6 bases and J dropped 0 bases, with 15 bases sitting between them. CDR3 sequence reads: CASRPSLAGSYNEQFF. In DNA, the CDR3 is TGTGCCAGCAGACCTTCCCTGGCTGGCTCCTACAATGAGCAGTTCTTC.

The chain uses TRBV5-1 and TRBJ2-3; a weak D match, TRBD2 (5 bases). CDR1 and CDR2 (germline): SGHRS, YFSETQ. Trimming took off 4 bases at V and 2 bases at J, with 14 bases between the two ends. The CDR3 sequence is 15 residues long. Here the CDR3 reads CASSRGREPTDTQYF. CDR3 sequence (DNA): TGCGCCAGCAGCAGAGGTCGGGAACCCACAGATACGCAGTATTTT.

This sequence joins TRBV6-5 and TRBJ2-3; 7 bases line up with TRBD2. J lost 11 bases, V lost 6 bases, and 14 bases had no gene match. In germline, CDR1 is MNHEY, CDR2 SVGAGI. This CDR3 has 14 residues. The CDR3: CASRGRVAESQQYF. The CDR3 nucleotides read TGTGCCAGCAGAGGGAGGGTAGCGGAATCTCAGCAGTATTTT.

The chain couples TRBV28 to TRBJ1-3, with 10 bases matching TRBD1. Germline CDR1 reads MDHEN; CDR2 reads SYDVKM. The CDR3 is 21 residues long. V dropped 4 bases and J dropped 0; count of bases not matched to a gene: 18. CDR3 DNA: TGTGCCAGCAGTTCCCCCGGGACAGGGGTGTTTGGGGACCCCTCTGGAAACACCATATATTTT. This codes for CASSSPGTGVFGDPSGNTIYF.

V usage is TRBV30 and J usage is TRBJ1-5, with TRBD1 identical over 7 bases. V shed 2 bases and J 2 bases; nucleotides not matched to a gene: 9. Per the germline V gene, CDR1 is GTSNPN and CDR2 is SVGIG (reference sequence). The CDR3 covers 16 residues. The CDR3 loop is CAWSLATGNRNQPQHF. In DNA, the CDR3 is TGTGCCTGGAGTCTAGCGACAGGGAATCGCAATCAGCCCCAGCATTTT.

V gene TRBV27 combines with J gene TRBJ1-4; D not resolved. The CDR3 has 16 amino acids. CDR1 is MNHEY and CDR2 is SMNVEV in the germline V gene (reference sequence). V dropped 0 bases and J dropped 6 bases, with 14 bases sitting between them. The CDR3 loop reads CASSLSDPRGYEKLFF. In nucleotides, the CDR3 is TGTGCCAGCAGTTTATCGGACCCACGAGGGTATGAAAAACTGTTTTTT.

This clone has only a few counts. V gene TRBV9 combines with J gene TRBJ1-5; no clear D. CDR1 and CDR2 from the germline V gene are SGDLS and YYNGEE. The CDR3 is made up of 15 amino acids. V shed 0 bases and J shed 0 bases, with 7 bases lying between them. Here the CDR3 reads CASSVVRVSNQPQHF. In nucleotides, the CDR3 is TGTGCCAGCAGCGTAGTGAGGGTTAGCAATCAGCCCCAGCATTTT.

The V call is TRBV3-1 (or the pseudogene TRBV3-2), the J call TRBJ1-2, with 9 bases lining up with TRBD1. Germline loops: CDR1 LGHDT, CDR2 YNNKEL (reference sequence). This CDR3 comprises 16 residues. V shed 4 bases and J 4 bases; nucleotides not matched to a gene: 10. The CDR3 region has the DNA TGTGCCAGCAGCCCAAATACAGGGGGCGCGGGCTATGGCTACACCTTC. Its protein is CASSPNTGGAGYGYTF.

This chain connects TRBV9 to TRBJ2-1; TRBD2 aligns across 8 bases. The CDR3 has 14 residues. Germline CDR1 SGDLS, CDR2 YYNGEE. Losses at the gene ends were 3 bases for V and 5 bases for J; bases not matched to a gene: 4. The CDR3 region has the DNA TGTGCCAGCAGCGCCACACTAGCGGACAATGAGCAGTTCTTC. Protein: CASSATLADNEQFF.

J is TRBJ2-1 and V is TRBV1; the table's D call of TRBD2 was not tested on the DNA. TRBV1 corresponds to a pseudogene. This CDR3 contains 16 residues. The CDR3 nucleotides read TGCACCAGCAGCCAAAGGCGGGAGCTTGCCTACAATGAGCAGTTCTTC. Protein product: CTSSQRRELAYNEQFF.

V gene TRBV6-1 combines with J gene TRBJ2-7, with 10 bases matching TRBD2. Losses at the gene ends were 4 bases for V and 3 bases for J; bases not matched to a gene: 12. The CDR3 length is 17 residues. Germline V CDR1 and CDR2: MNHNS, SASEGT. The CDR3 region is CASSVGVAGGFVYEQYF. The CDR3 nucleotides are TGTGCCAGCAGTGTTGGGGTAGCGGGAGGTTTCGTCTACGAGCAGTACTTC.

This chain uses TRBV3-1 (or the pseudogene TRBV3-2) with TRBJ2-5; a possible D gene is TRBD2 (5 bases). The V end lost 4 bases, the J end lost 5 bases, and 8 bases lay between the germline ends. CDR3 length equals 12 residues. The germline CDR1 and CDR2 sequences are LGHDT and YNNKEL (reference sequence). The CDR3 region has the DNA TGTGCCAGCAGCCCCGGGGTCGAGACCCAGTACTTC. Translated: CASSPGVETQYF.

This clone was counted many times. The rearrangement uses TRBV7-9 and TRBJ2-3; the match to TRBD1 covers 8 bases. CDR1 and CDR2 from the germline V gene are SEHNR and FQNEAQ (reference sequence). CDR3 length: 14 residues. V lost 2 bases and J lost 3; bases outside the gene matches: 1. CDR3 sequence (DNA): TGTGCCAGCAGCTTAACAGGGGGGACAGATACGCAGTATTTT. Protein: CASSLTGGTDTQYF. Based on the CDR3 plus reference TRBV7-9 and TRBJ2-3, the full variable domain is DTGVSQNPRHKITKRGQNVTFRCDPISEHNRLYWYRQTLGQGPEFLTYFQNEAQLEKSRLLSDRFSAERPKGSFSTLEIQRTEQGDSAMYLCASSLTGGTDTQYFGPGTRLTVL.

This clone has a single count. The gene calls are TRBV7-7 and TRBJ2-5; 9 bases are shared with TRBD1. The length of the CDR3 is 13 residues. The V gene end was trimmed by 9 bases and the J gene end by 4 bases; junction bases not matched to a gene: 6. CDR1 is SSHAT and CDR2 is FNYEAQ in the germline V gene (reference sequence). CDR3 sequence reads: CASGADRGETQYF. The CDR3 nucleotides read TGTGCCAGTGGGGCGGACAGGGGAGAGACCCAGTACTTC.

The CDR3 DNA reads as TGCAGCATCCGGACACAGGGGTTTGTCGAAAAACTGTTTTTT. Translating gives CSIRTQGFVEKLFF. The chain employs TRBV29-1 and TRBJ1-4; 7 bases fit TRBD1. J was trimmed by 8 bases and V by 8 bases; bases with no gene match: 14. Germline V CDR1 and CDR2: SQVTM, ANQGSEA. There are 14 residues in the CDR3.

For the CDR3, the DNA is TGCAGCGTCCGACCAAATTGGGACTATACAAATGAGCAGTTCTTC. Its translation is CSVRPNWDYTNEQFF. The chain recombines TRBV29-1 with TRBJ2-1; 7 nucleotides agree with TRBD2. This CDR3 spans 15 amino acids. Trimming took 6 bases from V and 7 from J; bases not matched to a gene: 15. CDR1 is SQVTM and CDR2 is ANQGSEA in the germline V gene.

V gene TRBV2 combines with J gene TRBJ2-1; 7 bases agree with TRBD2. The CDR3 consists of 15 residues. Germline loops: CDR1 SNHLY, CDR2 FYNNEI. V lost 2 bases to trimming and J lost 4 bases; unmatched junction nucleotides: 5. CDR3 DNA sequence: TGTGCCAGCAGTGAAAGGCTAGCGGTATACAATGAGCAGTTCTTC. It codes for CASSERLAVYNEQFF.

In its sample, this clone was seen once. V and J are TRBV27 and TRBJ2-3, with TRBD2 matching 7 bases. Germline CDR1 reads MNHEY; CDR2 reads SMNVEV (reference sequence). V dropped 5 bases and J dropped 4; count of bases not matched to a gene: 9. The CDR3 contains 15 residues. The DNA of the CDR3 is TGTGCCAGCAGTCCCGGACTAGTGTATCCAGATACGCAGTATTTT. Translated, it gives CASSPGLVYPDTQYF.

This clone occurred a few times. This chain uses TRBV7-9 with TRBJ1-2, with D possibly being TRBD1 (6 bases). The germline gives CDR1 SEHNR, CDR2 FQNEAQ (reference sequence). The V gene lost 4 bases and the J gene lost 4 bases, with 7 bases spanning the gap. The CDR3 runs 12 residues. The CDR3 DNA is TGTGCCAGCAGCTCGGACAGCTATGGCTACACCTTC. It specifies CASSSDSYGYTF.